A single sample gave rise to the 12 T cell receptor beta chains below, sequenced in a study of T-cell reconstitution after alpha-beta-depleted transplantation in children. Preparation of the TCRbeta library was carried out with unique molecular identifiers. Each CDR3 protein is one row after TCRdb ran MiXCR on the PCR reads. The sample records approximately 390,000 distinct CDR3 sequences, roughly a tenth being singletons. Source: PBMCs from the stem cell graft donor, taken from the stem cell graft. Every receptor here comes from a human donor who donated a stem cell graft to a child with acute myeloid leukemia.

This chain links TRBV7-3 with TRBJ2-3; perhaps TRBD1 as D (6 bases). V was shortened by 4 bases and J by 3 bases, with 17 bases between the two germline ends. The CDR3 sequence is 16 residues long. Germline loops: CDR1 SGHTA, CDR2 FQGTGA. CDR3 sequence (DNA): TGTGCCAGCAGCTCTGACACAGGGCTAGAAACAGATACGCAGTATTTT. Protein: CASSSDTGLETDTQYF. Supplemented by reference TRBV7-3 and TRBJ2-3, the full variable domain reads GAGVSQTPSNKVTEKGKYVELRCDPISGHTALYWYRQSLGQGPEFLIYFQGTGAADDSGLPNDRFFAVRPEGSVSTLKIQRTERGDSAVYLCASSSDTGLETDTQYFGPGTRLTVL.

This clonotype was observed a handful of times. This chain links TRBV4-3 with TRBJ2-1; 9 bases map to TRBD2. This CDR3 has 17 amino acids. Trimming removed 5 bases from V and 9 bases from J; junction bases left unmatched: 17. Germline V gene data show CDR1 as LGHNA and CDR2 as YSLEER. CDR3: CASSYLRVAGDALEQFF. The CDR3 nucleotides are TGCGCCAGCAGCTACCTTCGCGTAGCGGGAGACGCTCTTGAGCAGTTCTTC.

This clonotype was found many times. The chain is built from TRBV29-1 and TRBJ2-2; D call uncertain. The germline V gene encodes CDR1 SQVTM and CDR2 ANQGSEA. V lost 4 bases and J 2 bases, leaving 8 bases between the germline ends. The CDR3 contains 13 residues. The CDR3 reads CSVGQDNTGELFF. CDR3 nucleotides: TGCAGCGTTGGGCAGGATAACACCGGGGAGCTGTTTTTT.

This clonotype occurred a few times. V gene TRBV6-5 combines with J gene TRBJ1-3, with a possible D match to TRBD1 (5 bases). This CDR3 is 15 amino acids long. Trimming removed 2 bases from V and 4 bases from J, with 12 bases in between. Germline V gives CDR1 MNHEY, CDR2 SVGAGI. As DNA, the CDR3 is TGTGCCAGCAGTTACGGGGCCGATGAGGGAAACACCATATATTTT. It codes for CASSYGADEGNTIYF.

As to this clonotype: Its ends do not fully match the called genes, so a read error is possible. The rearrangement joins TRBV12-3 or TRBV12-4 to TRBJ2-2; TRBD2 aligns across 15 bases. This CDR3 is 18 amino acids long. DNA of the CDR3: TGTGCCATCAGTTTCGGACTAGCGGGAGGGCCTCGACCCGGGGAGCTGTTTTTT. As protein: CAISFGLAGGPRPGELFF.

This clonotype has at least ten counts. The chain carries TRBV6-5 and TRBJ2-5; D may be TRBD1 (6 bases). Germline V CDR1 and CDR2: MNHEY, SVGAGI. This CDR3 region has 15 residues. V dropped 6 bases and J dropped 5 bases, with 19 bases sitting between them. The CDR3: CASRYDRWSLETQYF. The CDR3 nucleotides read TGTGCCAGCAGATACGACAGGTGGTCACTGGAGACCCAGTACTTC.

The CDR3 protein is CASSEAGQSEETQYF. The DNA for the CDR3 is TGTGCCAGCAGTGAAGCCGGACAGTCCGAAGAGACCCAGTACTTC. The chain links TRBV6-1 to TRBJ2-5; D possibly corresponds to TRBD1 (6 bases). Germline V gives CDR1 MNHNS, CDR2 SASEGT. This CDR3 has 15 residues. Trimming stripped 0 bases from V and 3 bases from J, with 11 bases between.

This clonotype appeared a few times. The chain combines TRBV20-1 with TRBJ2-1; TRBD1 matches 8 bases. V dropped 6 bases and J dropped 10; count of bases not matched to a gene: 14. The CDR3 spans 14 residues. Germline loops: CDR1 DFQATT, CDR2 SNEGSKA (reference sequence). CDR3 DNA sequence: TGCAGTGCAAGACAGGGGAGACTGTCAGGGGAGCAGTTCTTC. It translates to CSARQGRLSGEQFF.

This clonotype was detected a few times. V gene TRBV18 combines with J gene TRBJ2-3; the D is unclear. This CDR3 comprises 13 residues. CDR1 KGHSH and CDR2 LQKENI come from the germline V gene. Trimming took off 4 bases at V and 0 bases at J, with 5 bases between the two ends. CDR3 sequence: CASSRKSTDTQYF. CDR3 bases: TGTGCCAGCTCACGAAAAAGCACAGATACGCAGTATTTT. Supplemented by reference TRBV18 and TRBJ2-3, the full variable domain reads NAGVMQNPRHLVRRRGQEARLRCSPMKGHSHVYWYRQLPEEGLKFMVYLQKENIIDESGMPKERFSAEFPKEGPSILRIQQVVRGDSAAYFCASSRKSTDTQYFGPGTRLTVL.

This clonotype has just a few counts. The V and J genes are TRBV10-3 and TRBJ2-3, with TRBD2 matching 7 bases. Losses at the gene ends were 7 bases for V and 2 bases for J; bases not matched to a gene: 3. Germline values: CDR1 ENHRY, CDR2 SYGVKD. The CDR3 spans 13 residues. The CDR3 DNA reads as TGTGCCATCACTAGCGGAGACACAGATACGCAGTATTTT. It encodes CAITSGDTDTQYF.

This clonotype was counted between two and nine times. This rearrangement joins TRBV20-1 to TRBJ2-3; 7 nucleotides match TRBD2. Trimming cost V 2 bases and J 6 bases; bases outside gene matches: 8. Germline V CDR1 and CDR2: DFQATT, SNEGSKA (reference sequence). The CDR3 spans 14 residues. The CDR3 DNA follows: TGCAGTGCTAGAAAGGCGGGAGTAGAGGATACGCAGTATTTT. It encodes CSARKAGVEDTQYF.

V and J are TRBV7-9 and TRBJ2-3, with 8 bases fitting TRBD2. This CDR3 is 17 amino acids long. Trimming took 7 bases from V and 3 from J; bases not matched to a gene: 15. Germline CDR1 reads SEHNR; CDR2 reads FQNEAQ (reference sequence). The CDR3 DNA sequence: TGTGCCAGCACCCTCCGGGAGTCCAGCGGGAGAACAGATACGCAGTATTTT. Residues: CASTLRESSGRTDTQYF.